This TCR beta chain was captured in a study of control samples from healthy donors and cancer patients. The sample holds a few counts of this clone. The germline V gene has CDR1 SEHNR and CDR2 FQNEAQ (reference sequence). This CDR3 spans 18 amino acids. V dropped 2 bases and J dropped 0 bases, with 18 bases sitting between them. Sequencing was performed with immunoSEQ multiplex PCR; in TCRdb, only in-frame clones are kept and a portion is missing. The table lists 90,000 or so clones, 85% of them singletons. This TCR derives from a man younger than 45 in good health. The V gene is TRBV7-9, the J gene TRBJ2-3; D is possibly TRBD2 (7 bases). Source material: blood. In DNA, the CDR3 is TGTGCCAGCAGCTTACGCGGGGGCCGAACCCCTAGCACAGATACGCAGTATTTT. It encodes CASSLRGGRTPSTDTQYF.